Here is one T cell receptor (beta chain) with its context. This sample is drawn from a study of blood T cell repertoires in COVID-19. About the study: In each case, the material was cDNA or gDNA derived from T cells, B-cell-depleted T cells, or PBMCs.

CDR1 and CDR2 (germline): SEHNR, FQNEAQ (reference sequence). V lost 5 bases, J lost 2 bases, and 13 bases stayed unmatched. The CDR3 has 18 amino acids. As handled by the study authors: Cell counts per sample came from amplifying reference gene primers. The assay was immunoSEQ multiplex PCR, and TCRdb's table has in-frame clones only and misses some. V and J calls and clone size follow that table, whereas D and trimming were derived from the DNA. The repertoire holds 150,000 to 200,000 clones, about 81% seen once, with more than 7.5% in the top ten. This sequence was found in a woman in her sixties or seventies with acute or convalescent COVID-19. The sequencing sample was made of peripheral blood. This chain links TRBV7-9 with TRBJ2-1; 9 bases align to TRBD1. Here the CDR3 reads CASSPRTGAQGTYNEQFF. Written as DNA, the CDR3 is TGTGCCAGCAGCCCCCGGACAGGGGCCCAGGGAACCTACAATGAGCAGTTCTTC.